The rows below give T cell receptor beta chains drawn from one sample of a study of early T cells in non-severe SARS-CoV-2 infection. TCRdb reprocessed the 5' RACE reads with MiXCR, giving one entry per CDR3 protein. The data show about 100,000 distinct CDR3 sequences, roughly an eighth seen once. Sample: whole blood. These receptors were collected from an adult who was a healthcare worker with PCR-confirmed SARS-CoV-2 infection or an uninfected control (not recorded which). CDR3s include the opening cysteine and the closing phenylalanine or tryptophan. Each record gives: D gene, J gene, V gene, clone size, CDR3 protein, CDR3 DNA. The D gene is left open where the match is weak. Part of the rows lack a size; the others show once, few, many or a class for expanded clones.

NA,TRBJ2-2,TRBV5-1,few,CASSLTGEHWGANTGELFF,TGCGCCAGCAGCTTGACTGGGGAGCACTGGGGCGCGAACACCGGGGAGCTGTTTTTT
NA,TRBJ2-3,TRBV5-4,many,CASSSGGTTSTDTQYF,TGTGCCAGCAGCTCAGGAGGGACCACTAGCACAGATACGCAGTATTTT
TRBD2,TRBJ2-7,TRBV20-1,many,CSAATGTSPTYEQYF,TGCAGTGCTGCGACCGGGACTAGCCCCACCTACGAGCAGTACTTC
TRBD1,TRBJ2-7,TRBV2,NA,CASSSRTGRNEQYF,TGTGCCAGCAGTTCCCGGACAGGGCGGAACGAGCAGTACTTC
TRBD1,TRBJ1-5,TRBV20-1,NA,CSTKKAGGDQPQHF,TGCAGTACCAAAAAAGCAGGGGGCGATCAGCCCCAGCATTTT
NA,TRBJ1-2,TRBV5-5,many,CASSPWSGYTF,TGTGCCAGCAGCCCCTGGTCCGGCTACACCTTC
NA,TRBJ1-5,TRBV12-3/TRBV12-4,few,CASSFEVGQPQHF,TGTGCCAGCAGTTTTGAGGTTGGGCAGCCCCAGCATTTT
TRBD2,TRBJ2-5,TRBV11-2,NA,CAGSTTSEETQYF,TGCGCCGGCAGCACCACTAGCGAAGAGACCCAGTACTTC
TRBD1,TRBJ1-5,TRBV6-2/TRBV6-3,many,CASSYKQGVGNQPQHF,TGTGCCAGCAGTTATAAACAGGGGGTTGGCAATCAGCCCCAGCATTTT
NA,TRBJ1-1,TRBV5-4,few,CASSSGGLAGGTEAFF,TGTGCCAGCAGCTCCGGGGGGTTGGCCGGGGGCACTGAAGCTTTCTTT
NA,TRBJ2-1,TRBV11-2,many,CASSLKLRDSTEQFF,TGTGCCAGCAGCTTAAAACTTAGAGATAGCACCGAGCAGTTCTTC
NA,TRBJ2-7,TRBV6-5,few,CASRTGYHEQYF,TGTGCCAGCAGAACAGGGTACCACGAGCAGTACTTC
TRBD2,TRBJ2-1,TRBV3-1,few,CASSQRAGGYNEQFF,TGTGCCAGCAGCCAAAGGGCGGGGGGATACAATGAGCAGTTCTTC
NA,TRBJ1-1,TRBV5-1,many,CASSLAGFLTAGAFF,TGCGCCAGCAGCTTGGCTGGCTTCCTGACGGCAGGAGCTTTCTTT
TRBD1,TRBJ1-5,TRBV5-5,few,CASSWTGGLNQPQHF,TGTGCCAGCAGCTGGACAGGGGGCCTAAATCAGCCCCAGCATTTT
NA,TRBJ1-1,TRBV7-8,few,CASTWWMRGPSTEAFF,TGTGCCAGCACCTGGTGGATGAGGGGCCCCAGCACTGAAGCTTTCTTT
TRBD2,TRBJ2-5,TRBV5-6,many,CASSSTSGGNLWGETQYF,TGTGCCAGCAGCTCGACTAGCGGGGGCAATCTCTGGGGAGAGACCCAGTACTTC
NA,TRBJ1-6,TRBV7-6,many,CASSLDLENSPLHF,TGTGCCAGCAGCTTAGATTTGGAGAATTCACCCCTCCACTTT
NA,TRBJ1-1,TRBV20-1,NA,CFFTRFGNTEAFF,TGCTTCTTCACTAGGTTTGGGAACACTGAAGCTTTCTTT
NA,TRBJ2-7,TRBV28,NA,CASSLRGQQYF,TGTGCCAGCAGTTTACGTGGACAGCAGTACTTC
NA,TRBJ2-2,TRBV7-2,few,CASRTGAPTGELFF,TGTGCCAGCAGGACGGGAGCCCCCACCGGGGAGCTGTTTTTT
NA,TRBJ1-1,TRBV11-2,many,CASSLDRGDEAFF,TGTGCCAGCAGCTTAGATCGGGGGGATGAAGCTTTCTTT
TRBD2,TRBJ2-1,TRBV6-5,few,CASRAELAGAYNEQFF,TGTGCCAGCAGGGCAGAACTAGCGGGGGCCTACAATGAGCAGTTCTTC
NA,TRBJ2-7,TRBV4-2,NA,CASSQDRDKYEQYF,TGTGCCAGCAGCCAAGATCGGGACAAATACGAGCAGTACTTC